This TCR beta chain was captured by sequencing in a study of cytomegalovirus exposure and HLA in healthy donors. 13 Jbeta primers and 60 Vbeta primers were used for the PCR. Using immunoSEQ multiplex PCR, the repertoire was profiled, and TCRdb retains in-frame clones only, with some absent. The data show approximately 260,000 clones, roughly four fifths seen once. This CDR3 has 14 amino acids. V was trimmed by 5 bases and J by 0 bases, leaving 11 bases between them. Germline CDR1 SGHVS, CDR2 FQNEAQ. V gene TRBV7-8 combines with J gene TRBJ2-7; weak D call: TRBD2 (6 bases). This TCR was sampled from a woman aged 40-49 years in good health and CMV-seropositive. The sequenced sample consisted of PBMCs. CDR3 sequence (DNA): TGTGCCAGCAGCCTTACTAGCCCCTCCTACGAGCAGTACTTC. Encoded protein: CASSLTSPSYEQYF.